This is a list of T cell receptor beta chains from one sample in a study of blood T cell repertoires in COVID-19. TCRdb keeps only in-frame clones here, not all; method: immunoSEQ multiplex PCR. Of around 320,000 clones in the sample, 87% were seen once. Sequenced sample: peripheral blood. These receptors were obtained from a man between 18 and 35 years old with active or convalescent COVID-19. Both conserved end residues are part of each CDR3. The order of the fields is V gene, clone size, J gene, D gene, CDR3 DNA, CDR3 protein. The D gene is left open where the match is weak. Clone size is given for some rows only: seen once, a few or many times, or a class if the clone is expanded.

>TRBV7-9|few|TRBJ2-5|NA
TGTGCCAGCAGCTCCGCAGGGGGGCAAGAGACCCAGTACTTC
CASSSAGGQETQYF
>TRBV5-1|once|TRBJ2-7|TRBD1
TGCGCCAGCAGCACGCGACAGGGGTCTATCTACGAGCAGTACTTC
CASSTRQGSIYEQYF
>TRBV29-1|NA|TRBJ2-1|NA
TGCAGCGTGCTACCCAGGGTTGGGGGCCCCGGGAATGAGCAGTTCTTC
CSVLPRVGGPGNEQFF
>TRBV7-9|once|TRBJ2-3|NA
TGTGCCAGCAGCCCCAGATATGGACAGAGCACAGATACGCAGTATTTT
CASSPRYGQSTDTQYF
>TRBV19|NA|TRBJ2-7|NA
TGTGCCAGTAGTTCTCGGGCGGGCGAGCAGTACTTC
CASSSRAGEQYF
>TRBV4-1|NA|TRBJ2-7|TRBD1
TGCGCCAGCAGCCACACAGGGGGCCAGAACGAGCAGTACTTC
CASSHTGGQNEQYF
>TRBV5-1|NA|TRBJ1-1|NA
TGCGCCAGCAGCTCAGGGGAATCTTGCACTGAAGCTTTCTTT
CASSSGESCTEAFF
>TRBV19|NA|TRBJ2-1|TRBD2
TGTGCCACCAGCTATGGCGGGGGTTACAATGAGCAGTTCTTC
CATSYGGGYNEQFF
>TRBV6-5|NA|TRBJ1-1|NA
TGTGCCAGCAGTAACGGGGTTAGGAACACTGAAGCTTTCTTT
CASSNGVRNTEAFF
>TRBV9|NA|TRBJ1-3|NA
TGTGCCAGCAGCGTAGGTGGTCAGTCCTCTGGAAACACCATATATTTT
CASSVGGQSSGNTIYF
>TRBV28|NA|TRBJ2-3|NA
TGTGCCAGCAGTGAGAGATTGGGGACTAGCACAGATACGCAGTATTTT
CASSERLGTSTDTQYF
>TRBV15|NA|TRBJ2-1|NA
TGTGCCACCAGCAGAGCAAGGGAACTAGTAGATGAGCAGTTCTTC
CATSRARELVDEQFF
>TRBV29-1|NA|TRBJ1-1|NA
TGCAGCGTTGCCCTGCAGGGCTCGAACACTGAAGCTTTCTTT
CSVALQGSNTEAFF
>TRBV19|once|TRBJ1-2|NA
TGTGCCAGTAGTATAGGTCGCCGTGGGGCGAATGGCTACACCTTC
CASSIGRRGANGYTF
>TRBV11-2|NA|TRBJ2-5|NA
TGTGCCAGCAGCGGTCAGCGTGGGGAGACCCAGTACTTC
CASSGQRGETQYF
>TRBV24-1|NA|TRBJ2-1|NA
TGTGCCACCAGTGATCCCCAGGGTCCCTACAATGAGCAGTTCTTC
CATSDPQGPYNEQFF
>TRBV10-2|NA|TRBJ2-6|NA
TGCGCCAGCAGTGCCGTGGTGGGCCAGGCCAATACCCTCTCTGGGGCCAACGTCCTGACTTTC
CASSAVVGQANTLSGANVLTF
>TRBV6-6|once|TRBJ2-3|TRBD2
TGTGCCACGACCAGCGGGACCACAGATACGCAGTATTTT
CATTSGTTDTQYF
>TRBV2|NA|TRBJ1-5|TRBD1
TGTGCCACATCCCTACGAAACACCGGGACAGGGGGCCGTCAGCCCCAGCATTTT
CATSLRNTGTGGRQPQHF
>TRBV15|NA|TRBJ2-1|TRBD2
TGTGCCACCAGCGTCGCGGGGGGCATCAATGAGCAGTTCTTC
CATSVAGGINEQFF
>TRBV18|NA|TRBJ1-2|TRBD1
TGTGCCAGCTCACCAGTTCCCAGGACAGGGGACTATGGCTACACCTTC
CASSPVPRTGDYGYTF
>TRBV18|NA|TRBJ1-1|TRBD1
TGTGCCAGCACGAGGGACAGGGGGAACACTGAAGCTTTCTTT
CASTRDRGNTEAFF
>TRBV28|few|TRBJ1-1|NA
TGTGCCAGCAGTTTAGGGGGGGCAAATTCAAAAGCTTTCTTT
CASSLGGANSKAFF
>TRBV2|NA|TRBJ2-6|NA
TGTGCCAGCAGACAAACAGAATTCTCTGGGGCCAACGTCCTGACTTTC
CASRQTEFSGANVLTF
>TRBV4-3|NA|TRBJ1-2|TRBD1
TGCGCCAGCAGCCATTTCACCGGGGACAGCGGCTATGGCTACACCTTC
CASSHFTGDSGYGYTF
>TRBV19|NA|TRBJ2-2|TRBD2
TGTGCCAGTACTCCATGGGAGGGCCTGTTTAGATCCCACGCGAACACCGGGGAGCTGTTTTTT
CASTPWEGLFRSHANTGELFF
>TRBV28|NA|TRBJ1-5|NA
TGTGCCAGCAGTCCCCCACGTAATGGAGGACAGCCCCAGCATTTT
CASSPPRNGGQPQHF
>TRBV5-5|NA|TRBJ1-3|TRBD1
TGTGCCAGCAGCTCTGGGACAGGGTTTGGAAACACCATATATTTT
CASSSGTGFGNTIYF
>TRBV27|NA|TRBJ1-1|NA
TGTGCCAGCAGTCTCTCAGGGGTTTTGCTCACTGAAGCTTTCTTT
CASSLSGVLLTEAFF
>TRBV18|NA|TRBJ2-7|TRBD1
TGTGCCAGCTCACCCGGACAGGGCACCTACGAGCAGTACTTC
CASSPGQGTYEQYF
>TRBV11-3|NA|TRBJ1-5|TRBD1
TGTGCCAGCAGCCCTTTGCGACAGGGAAGCAATCAGCCCCAGCATTTT
CASSPLRQGSNQPQHF
>TRBV6-5|NA|TRBJ2-4|NA
TGTGCCAGCAGGGGGCACGAGGGGGAGGGAAACATTCAGTACTTC
CASRGHEGEGNIQYF
>TRBV19|few|TRBJ2-7|TRBD1
TGTGCCAGTAGTACCCGACAGGGTCAAGGATACGAGCAGTACTTC
CASSTRQGQGYEQYF
>TRBV2|NA|TRBJ1-5|NA
TGTGCCAGCAGTGGCCCCGGGAGTCAGCCCCAGCATTTT
CASSGPGSQPQHF
>TRBV25-1|NA|TRBJ2-7|TRBD1
TGTGCCAGCAGTGAATATCAGGGGGCCAAGCAGTACTTC
CASSEYQGAKQYF
>TRBV21-1|NA|TRBJ2-2|NA
TGTGCCAGCAGCAAAGTAGGTGGGGCAAACCAGGGTCCGGAGACCGGGGAGCTGTTTTTT
CASSKVGGANQGPETGELFF
>TRBV29-1|NA|TRBJ2-5|TRBD2
TGCAGCGTTACAACACCCGGACTAGCGGCAGAGACCCAGTACTTC
CSVTTPGLAAETQYF
>TRBV11-2|NA|TRBJ2-1|TRBD2
TGTGCCAGCAGCTTGGGACTAGCGGTTCGGCAGTTCTTC
CASSLGLAVRQFF
>TRBV28|NA|TRBJ1-5|NA
TGTGCCACAATGGGGATTAGAACAGGAGGCAATCAGCCCCAGCATTTT
CATMGIRTGGNQPQHF
>TRBV4-3|NA|TRBJ2-3|NA
TGCGCCAGCAGCCAAGATAAGTTTACGGGGGCAGATACGCAGTATTTT
CASSQDKFTGADTQYF
>TRBV4-1|NA|TRBJ1-2|NA
TGCGCCAGCAGCCAAGAATATCCGGGGGTGAGGTATGGCTACACCTTC
CASSQEYPGVRYGYTF
>TRBV7-7|NA|TRBJ2-1|NA
TGTGCCAGCAGCTTAGTCGGGAATGAGCAGTTCTTC
CASSLVGNEQFF
>TRBV4-1|NA|TRBJ2-3|TRBD2
TGCGCCAGCAGCCACACTAGCGTGAGGAGCCCAGATACGCAGTATTTT
CASSHTSVRSPDTQYF
>TRBV18|NA|TRBJ1-1|TRBD1
TGTGCCAGCTCACCACTAGGGACAGGGTTGGACACTGAAGCTTTCTTT
CASSPLGTGLDTEAFF
>TRBV5-4|NA|TRBJ1-1|TRBD1
TGTGCCAGCAGCCAGGGGACAGGGGCGAACACTGAAGCTTTCTTT
CASSQGTGANTEAFF
>TRBV3-1/TRBV3-2|NA|TRBJ1-1|NA
TGTGCCAGCACCCCGACGGGGGTGTGGGGTTCGGCTTTCTTT
CASTPTGVWGSAFF
>TRBV7-2|NA|TRBJ1-4|NA
TGTGCCAGCAGCCTAGACGGGGTAACTAATGAAAAACTGTTTTTT
CASSLDGVTNEKLFF
>TRBV5-6|NA|TRBJ2-7|NA
TGTGCCAGCAGCTTCAGTACAGCCGAGCAGTACTTC
CASSFSTAEQYF
>TRBV9|NA|TRBJ1-4|TRBD1
TGTGCCAGCAGCGTCAGTCAGGGGGATGAAAAACTGTTTTTT
CASSVSQGDEKLFF